These T cell receptor beta chains were read from a single sample in a study of cytomegalovirus exposure and HLA in healthy donors. Using immunoSEQ multiplex PCR, the repertoire was profiled, and TCRdb retains in-frame clones only, with some absent. Of about 120,000 clones listed, around two thirds were seen once; the top ten hold 8.5% to 9.5%. Material for sequencing was PBMCs. The receptors were sampled from a woman aged 40 to 50 in good health and CMV-seropositive. The CDR3 runs from the conserved cysteine through the conserved F or W. The D gene is left open where the match is weak. Rows may omit the clone size; those that give it use once, few, many or a size class.

j_gene	abundance	d_gene	v_gene	CDR3nt	CDR3aa
TRBJ2-1	.	TRBD1	TRBV11-2	TGTGCCAGCAGCCCGAGCGGGCAGGGGGCTAATGAGCAGTTCTTC	CASSPSGQGANEQFF
TRBJ2-2	few	TRBD2	TRBV7-7	TGTGCCAGCACTTTAATAGCGGGAGGTTCCGGGGAGCTGTTTTTT	CASTLIAGGSGELFF
TRBJ1-4	.	.	TRBV5-8	TGTGCCAGCAGACCGGACAGACACGCAACTAATGAAAAACTGTTTTTT	CASRPDRHATNEKLFF
TRBJ2-1	few	.	TRBV9	TGTGCCAGCAGCGCAGCCCCTTCTAGCCTCTACTCCTACAATGAGCAGTTCTTC	CASSAAPSSLYSYNEQFF
TRBJ1-1	.	.	TRBV5-5	TGTGCCAGCAGCAAGAGCGGCGACACTGAAGCTTTCTTT	CASSKSGDTEAFF
TRBJ2-2	few	.	TRBV2	TGTGCCAGCAATCCACTATGGGGCGGGAACACCGGGGAGCTGTTTTTT	CASNPLWGGNTGELFF
TRBJ2-7	few	.	TRBV7-9	TGTGCCAGCAGCCCAACGGGGGACGGGCATTCAGGAGAGCAGTACTTC	CASSPTGDGHSGEQYF
TRBJ2-5	.	TRBD2	TRBV28	TGTGCCAGCAGTTTACGTCTAGCGGGAGCACAAGAGACCCAGTACTTC	CASSLRLAGAQETQYF
TRBJ2-5	few	TRBD1	TRBV15	TGTGCCACCAGCAGAAGACACCGGGACAGGGGTAAAGAGACCCAGTACTTC	CATSRRHRDRGKETQYF
TRBJ2-1	few	TRBD1	TRBV6-5	TGTGCCAGCAGTCCTGACAGGGGTCGATACAATGAGCAGTTCTTC	CASSPDRGRYNEQFF
TRBJ2-3	.	.	TRBV29-1	TGCAGCGTTGAACTGTTCGGATCGGGGTCCACAGATACGCAGTATTTT	CSVELFGSGSTDTQYF
TRBJ2-3	.	TRBD2	TRBV7-2	TGTGCCAGCAGCTTCGGACTAGCGGGAGGAGATACGCAGTATTTT	CASSFGLAGGDTQYF
TRBJ2-3	.	TRBD2	TRBV4-3	TGCGCCAGCAGCTTGACTAGCGGGGGGGATACGCAGTATTTT	CASSLTSGGDTQYF
TRBJ1-1	once	.	TRBV19	TGTGCCAGTATCTCAATCGGAGGGGGGGGTGAAGCTTTCTTT	CASISIGGGGEAFF
TRBJ2-1	.	.	TRBV28	TGTGCCAGCAGTTTATTCAGCGGAGAGGTGAATGAGCAGTTCTTC	CASSLFSGEVNEQFF
TRBJ2-7	.	TRBD2	TRBV10-3	TGTGCCATCAGTGAACTAGCGGGAGGGCCGAACGAGCAGTACTTC	CAISELAGGPNEQYF
TRBJ2-7	.	TRBD2	TRBV6-6	TGTGCCAGCACCTCCGGGGACTACGCCTACGAGCAGTACTTC	CASTSGDYAYEQYF
TRBJ2-5	few	.	TRBV7-9	TGTGCCAGCAGCTTAGGTCTTGACTTGGAGACCCAGTACTTC	CASSLGLDLETQYF
TRBJ1-1	.	.	TRBV14	TGTGCCAGCAGCCCCCCGTGGGGGGGAAGCACTGAAGCTTTCTTT	CASSPPWGGSTEAFF
TRBJ2-7	few	.	TRBV4-1	TGCGCCAGCAGCCGTAGGGGGATTAGCTCCTACGAGCAGTACTTC	CASSRRGISSYEQYF
TRBJ1-1	.	TRBD1	TRBV29-1	TGCAGCGTTGAAATTACGGGACAGGACAACACTGAAGCTTTCTTT	CSVEITGQDNTEAFF
TRBJ1-4	medium-sized	TRBD1	TRBV28	TGTGCCAGTACAGGGGGCGGATGGGTAGGTGAAAAACTGTTTTTT	CASTGGGWVGEKLFF
TRBJ1-1	.	.	TRBV7-9	TGTGCCAGCAGTATATTACGGGGTCGGAAGGCTGAAGCTTTCTTT	CASSILRGRKAEAFF
TRBJ1-5	.	TRBD1	TRBV5-1	TGCGCCAGCAGCACGGGACAGGGGAATCAGCCCCAGCATTTT	CASSTGQGNQPQHF
TRBJ2-7	few	.	TRBV7-8	TGTGCCAGCAGCTTTACCGGGACATCCTACGAGCAGTACTTC	CASSFTGTSYEQYF
TRBJ2-7	.	TRBD1	TRBV4-1	TGCGCCAGCAGCCAACGGACAGGGGGAGGTGGCGAGCAGTACTTC	CASSQRTGGGGEQYF
TRBJ2-5	once	.	TRBV5-6	TGTGCCAGCAGTTTTCGTCAGGTTGCCGCGGGCCATCAAGAGACCCAGTACTTC	CASSFRQVAAGHQETQYF
TRBJ1-2	.	.	TRBV7-9	TGTGCCAGCAGCTTAAGCGGGACCGTGGGCTATGGCTACACCTTC	CASSLSGTVGYGYTF
TRBJ2-3	few	TRBD1	TRBV12-5	TGTGCTAGTGGTTTGGGGCAGGGGGCTGTAGATACGCAGTATTTT	CASGLGQGAVDTQYF
TRBJ2-1	.	.	TRBV9	TGTGCCAGCAGCCCCTCGAATAGCGGCCCTTACAATGAGCAGTTCTTC	CASSPSNSGPYNEQFF
TRBJ2-7	.	.	TRBV4-3	TGCGCCAGCAGCCTATCCCATCCAGGTGGCAACGAGCAGTACTTC	CASSLSHPGGNEQYF
TRBJ2-1	few	TRBD1	TRBV7-2	TGTGCCAGCAGCTTGCGACAGGGGAAGGGGACTGCAACCTACAATGAGCAGTTCTTC	CASSLRQGKGTATYNEQFF
TRBJ1-2	.	.	TRBV6-6	TGTGCCAGCAGTTACGGGGGGAGCCCCTATGGCTACACCTTC	CASSYGGSPYGYTF
TRBJ1-1	.	.	TRBV19	TGTGCCAGTAGTATTAAAGGGGTTGGGACTGAAGCTTTCTTT	CASSIKGVGTEAFF
TRBJ1-2	.	TRBD1	TRBV5-6	TGTGCCAGCAGCGCCAGGGGGTACAGCTATGGCTACACCTTC	CASSARGYSYGYTF
TRBJ2-7	.	.	TRBV14	TGTGCCAGCAGCCAAGCTCCGGTAGCGCTAATGGCCTACGAGCAGTACTTC	CASSQAPVALMAYEQYF
TRBJ1-1	.	TRBD1	TRBV9	TGTGCCAGCATAGGACAGGGAGGGTACGTAAGCACTGAAGCTTTCTTT	CASIGQGGYVSTEAFF